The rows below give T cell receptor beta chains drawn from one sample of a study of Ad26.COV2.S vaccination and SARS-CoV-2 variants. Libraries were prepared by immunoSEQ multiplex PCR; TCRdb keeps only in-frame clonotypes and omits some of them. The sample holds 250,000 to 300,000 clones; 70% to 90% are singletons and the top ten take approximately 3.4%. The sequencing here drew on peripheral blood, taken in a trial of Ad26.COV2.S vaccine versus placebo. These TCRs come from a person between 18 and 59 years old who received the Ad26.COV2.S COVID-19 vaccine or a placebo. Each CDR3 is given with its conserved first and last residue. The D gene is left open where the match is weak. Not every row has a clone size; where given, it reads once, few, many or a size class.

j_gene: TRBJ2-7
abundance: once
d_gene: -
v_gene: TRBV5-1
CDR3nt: TGCGCCAGCAGCACCGGGCCGAGCTCCTACGAGCAGTACTTC
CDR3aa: CASSTGPSSYEQYF

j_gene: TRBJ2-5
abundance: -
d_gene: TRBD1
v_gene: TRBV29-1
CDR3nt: TGCAGCGGGATGACAGGGGCCCAAGAGACCCAGTACTTC
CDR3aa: CSGMTGAQETQYF

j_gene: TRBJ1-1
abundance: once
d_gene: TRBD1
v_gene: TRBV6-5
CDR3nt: TGTGCCAGCAGTTACTCAGGGACAGGACCTCACACTGAAGCTTTCTTT
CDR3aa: CASSYSGTGPHTEAFF

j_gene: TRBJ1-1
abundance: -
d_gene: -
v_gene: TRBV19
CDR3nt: TGTGCCAGTAGAGATATGGGGCAGAACACTGAAGCTTTCTTT
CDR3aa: CASRDMGQNTEAFF

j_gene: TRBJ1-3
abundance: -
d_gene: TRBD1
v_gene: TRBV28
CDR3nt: TGTGCCAGCAGTCCCCAGGGACAGGGAACTGGAAACACCATATATTTT
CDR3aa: CASSPQGQGTGNTIYF

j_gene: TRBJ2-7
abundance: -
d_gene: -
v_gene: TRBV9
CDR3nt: TGTGCCAGCAGCGTAGTTGGAAGGGCCCCGATTTACGAGCAGTACTTC
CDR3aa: CASSVVGRAPIYEQYF

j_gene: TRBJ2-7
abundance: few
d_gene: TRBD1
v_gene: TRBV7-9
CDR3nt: TGTGCCAGCAGCTTATGGACAGGGAAGGGGCAGTACTTC
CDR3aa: CASSLWTGKGQYF

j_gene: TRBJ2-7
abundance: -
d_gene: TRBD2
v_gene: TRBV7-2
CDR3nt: TGTGCCAGCAGTTACAGCGGGGGTCCCTCCTACGAGCAGTACTTC
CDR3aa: CASSYSGGPSYEQYF

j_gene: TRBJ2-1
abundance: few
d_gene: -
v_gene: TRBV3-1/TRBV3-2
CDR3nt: TGTGCCAGCAGCTGGACAGAATACAATGAGCAGTTCTTC
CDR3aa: CASSWTEYNEQFF

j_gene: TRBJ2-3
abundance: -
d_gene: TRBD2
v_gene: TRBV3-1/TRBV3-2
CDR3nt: TGTGCCAGCAGCCAAGGCGTACTAGCGGGGGGCCTGGATACGCAGTATTTT
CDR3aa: CASSQGVLAGGLDTQYF

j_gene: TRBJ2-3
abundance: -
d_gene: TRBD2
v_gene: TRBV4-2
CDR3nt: TGTGCCAGCAGCCAAGTCTCCCTAGCGGGGGGGCGGGGTCCCACAGATACGCAGTATTTT
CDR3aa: CASSQVSLAGGRGPTDTQYF

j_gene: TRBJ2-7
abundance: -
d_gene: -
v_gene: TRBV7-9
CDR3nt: TGTGCCAGCAGCCGCTCCTACGAGCAGTACTTC
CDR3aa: CASSRSYEQYF

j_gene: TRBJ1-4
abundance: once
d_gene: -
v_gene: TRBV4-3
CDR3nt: TGCGCCAGCAGCCAAGCGTCGACGGGGGAAAAACTGTTTTTT
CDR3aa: CASSQASTGEKLFF

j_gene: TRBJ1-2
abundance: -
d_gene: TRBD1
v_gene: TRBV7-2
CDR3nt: TGTGCCAGCAGCTTAGATTTGGGACAGGGGAATGGCTACACCTTC
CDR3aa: CASSLDLGQGNGYTF

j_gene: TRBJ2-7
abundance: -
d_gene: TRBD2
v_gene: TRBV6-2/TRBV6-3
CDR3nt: TGTGCCAGCAGTTATCTAAGACTAGCGGGATTATACGAGCAGTACTTC
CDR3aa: CASSYLRLAGLYEQYF

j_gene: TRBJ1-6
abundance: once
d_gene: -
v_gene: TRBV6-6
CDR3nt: TGTGCCAGCAGCCAGGGGAAGGATTCACCCCTCCACTTT
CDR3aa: CASSQGKDSPLHF

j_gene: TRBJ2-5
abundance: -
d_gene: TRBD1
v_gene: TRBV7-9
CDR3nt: TGTGCCAGCAGCTACAGGGGGCAAGAGACCCAGTACTTC
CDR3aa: CASSYRGQETQYF

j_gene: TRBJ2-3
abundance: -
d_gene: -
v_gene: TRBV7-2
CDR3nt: TGTGCCAGCAGCTTCCTAGGGAACACAGATACGCAGTATTTT
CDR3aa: CASSFLGNTDTQYF

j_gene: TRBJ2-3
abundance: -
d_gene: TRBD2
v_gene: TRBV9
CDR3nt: TGTGCCAGCAGCACCCGCCCTAGCGGGAGGGATACGCAGTATTTT
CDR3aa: CASSTRPSGRDTQYF

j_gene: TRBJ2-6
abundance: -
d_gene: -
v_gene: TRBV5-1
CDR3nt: TGCGCCAGCAGCTTGGACAGGGCCAGCTCTGGGGCCAACGTCCTGACTTTC
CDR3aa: CASSLDRASSGANVLTF

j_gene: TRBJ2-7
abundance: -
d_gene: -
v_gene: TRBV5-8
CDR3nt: TGTGCCAGCAGCTTGCATCGGAACATCTACGAGCAGTACTTC
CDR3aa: CASSLHRNIYEQYF

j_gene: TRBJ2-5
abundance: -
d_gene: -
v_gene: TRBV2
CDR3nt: TGTGCCAGCAGTGAAGGGACAGCCCAAGAGACCCAGTACTTC
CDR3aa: CASSEGTAQETQYF

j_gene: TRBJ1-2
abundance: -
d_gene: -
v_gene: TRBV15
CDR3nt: TGTGCCACCAGCAGAGAGCCCCCAGGAAACTATGGCTACACCTTC
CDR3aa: CATSREPPGNYGYTF

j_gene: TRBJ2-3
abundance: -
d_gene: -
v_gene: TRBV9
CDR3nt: TGTGCCAGCAGCAACAGCAGGGGTGGTACAGATACGCAGTATTTT
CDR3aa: CASSNSRGGTDTQYF

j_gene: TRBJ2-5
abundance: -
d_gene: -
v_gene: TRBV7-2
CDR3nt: TGTGCCAGCAGCTTAGCGCGAGGGGGGGAGACCCAGTACTTC
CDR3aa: CASSLARGGETQYF

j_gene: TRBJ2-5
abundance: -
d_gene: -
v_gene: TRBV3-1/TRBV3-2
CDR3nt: TGTGCCAGCAGCCCCTTAGCAGAGACCCAGTACTTC
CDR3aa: CASSPLAETQYF

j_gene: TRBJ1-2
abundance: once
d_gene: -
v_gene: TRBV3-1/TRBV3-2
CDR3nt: TGTGCCAGCAGCCAATCGGATTGGGGCTATGGCTACACCTTC
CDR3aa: CASSQSDWGYGYTF

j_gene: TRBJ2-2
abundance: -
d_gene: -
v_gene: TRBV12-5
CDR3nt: TGTGCTAGTGGTTTGGCGTCAGGGGGGTTTCCCGGGGAGCTGTTTTTT
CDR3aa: CASGLASGGFPGELFF

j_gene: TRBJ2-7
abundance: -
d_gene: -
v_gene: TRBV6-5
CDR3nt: TGTGCCAGTTCGCCCATTTTCTCCTACGAGCAGTACTTC
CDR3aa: CASSPIFSYEQYF

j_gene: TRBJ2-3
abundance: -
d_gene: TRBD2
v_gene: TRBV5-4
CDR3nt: TGTGCCAGCAGCTTGGGGGCGGGGGGCCGGACAGATACGCAGTATTTT
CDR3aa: CASSLGAGGRTDTQYF

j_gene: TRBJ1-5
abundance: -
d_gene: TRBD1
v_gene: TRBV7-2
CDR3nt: TGTGCCAGCAGCTTAAGCACAGGGGGATTTCAGCCCCAGCATTTT
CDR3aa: CASSLSTGGFQPQHF

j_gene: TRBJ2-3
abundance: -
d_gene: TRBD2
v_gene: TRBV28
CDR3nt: TGTGCCAGCAGGTTTAGCGGGAGGGGCACAGATACGCAGTATTTT
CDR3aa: CASRFSGRGTDTQYF

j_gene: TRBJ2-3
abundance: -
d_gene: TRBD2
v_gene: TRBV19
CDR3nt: TGTGCCAGTAGTGATCGACTAGCGGGGGTAGATACGCAGTATTTT
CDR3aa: CASSDRLAGVDTQYF

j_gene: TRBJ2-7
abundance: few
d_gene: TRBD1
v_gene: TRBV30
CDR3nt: TGTGCCTGGAGTGTAGGGACAGGGTCCTACGAGCAGTACTTC
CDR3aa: CAWSVGTGSYEQYF

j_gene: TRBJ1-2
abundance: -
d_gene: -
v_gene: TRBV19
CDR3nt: TGTGCCAGTAGTAATTACGGGACCGAGCACTATGGCTACACCTTC
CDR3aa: CASSNYGTEHYGYTF

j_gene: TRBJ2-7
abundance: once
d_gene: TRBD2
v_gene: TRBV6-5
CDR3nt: TGTGCCAGCAGTTACGTCGGCGGGAGTAAGTACGAGCAGTACTTC
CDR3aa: CASSYVGGSKYEQYF

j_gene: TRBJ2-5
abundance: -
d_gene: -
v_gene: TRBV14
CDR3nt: TGTGCCAGCAGCCAAGTTTCTCAAGGGACCCAGTACTTC
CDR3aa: CASSQVSQGTQYF

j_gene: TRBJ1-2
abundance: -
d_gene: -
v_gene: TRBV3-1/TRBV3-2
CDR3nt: TGTGCCAGCAGTCCCGCAGGGCGTCTTGACTATGGCTACACCTTC
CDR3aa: CASSPAGRLDYGYTF

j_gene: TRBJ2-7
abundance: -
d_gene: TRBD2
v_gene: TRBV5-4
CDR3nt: TGTGCCAGCAGCTCTGGGACTAGCGGAAGCTCCTACGAGCAGTACTTC
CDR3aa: CASSSGTSGSSYEQYF

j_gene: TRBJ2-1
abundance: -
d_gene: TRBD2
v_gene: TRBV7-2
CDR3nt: TGTGCCAGCAGCTTCGAACTAGCGGGGGGGCGTAATGAGCAGTTCTTC
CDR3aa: CASSFELAGGRNEQFF

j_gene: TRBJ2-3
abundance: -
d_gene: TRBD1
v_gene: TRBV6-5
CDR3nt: TGTGCCAGCAGTAGGGGACAGTGGACAGATACGCAGTATTTT
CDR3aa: CASSRGQWTDTQYF

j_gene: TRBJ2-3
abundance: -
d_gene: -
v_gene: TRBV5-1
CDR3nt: TGCGCCAGCAGCTTGGGGGGAGGCACAGATACGCAGTATTTT
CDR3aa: CASSLGGGTDTQYF

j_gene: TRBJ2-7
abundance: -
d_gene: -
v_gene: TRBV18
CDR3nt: TGTGCCAGCTCACTCATGGCCTACGAGCAGTACTTC
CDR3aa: CASSLMAYEQYF

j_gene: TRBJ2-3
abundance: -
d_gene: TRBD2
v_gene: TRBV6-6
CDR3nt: TGTGCCAGCAGCCTCGGACTAGCGGGCGCAGATACGCAGTATTTT
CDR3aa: CASSLGLAGADTQYF

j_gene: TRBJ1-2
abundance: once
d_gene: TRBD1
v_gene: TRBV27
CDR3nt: TGTGCCAGCAGTTTATCCCCGGACAGGGTGGGAGGCTACACCTTC
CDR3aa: CASSLSPDRVGGYTF

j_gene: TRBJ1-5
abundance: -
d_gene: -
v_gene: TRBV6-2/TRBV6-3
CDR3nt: TGTGCCAGCAGTCGGGGGGTTATTAGCAATCAGCCCCAGCATTTT
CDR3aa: CASSRGVISNQPQHF

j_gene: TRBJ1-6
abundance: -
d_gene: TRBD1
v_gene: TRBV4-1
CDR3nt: TGCGCCAGCAGCCAAAGGGGACAGAGCTATAATTCACCCCTCCACTTT
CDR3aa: CASSQRGQSYNSPLHF

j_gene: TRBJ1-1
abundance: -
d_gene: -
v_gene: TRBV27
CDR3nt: TGTGCCAGCAGTTCGGGACTGGGCACTGAAGCTTTCTTT
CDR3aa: CASSSGLGTEAFF

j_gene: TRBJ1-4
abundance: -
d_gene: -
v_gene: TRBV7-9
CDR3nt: TGTGCCAGCAGCTTAGAGTTGGGGGGAATGGATGAAAAACTGTTTTTT
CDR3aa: CASSLELGGMDEKLFF

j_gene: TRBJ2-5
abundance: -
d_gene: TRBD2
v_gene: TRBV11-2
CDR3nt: TGTGCCAGCAGCTTACCGGGGAGGGTAGGTCGAGAGACCCAGTACTTC
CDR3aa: CASSLPGRVGRETQYF

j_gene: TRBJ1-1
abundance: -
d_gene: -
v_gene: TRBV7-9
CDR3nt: TGTGCCAGCAGCTCCCCGAGGGGGAACACTGAAGCTTTCTTT
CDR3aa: CASSSPRGNTEAFF

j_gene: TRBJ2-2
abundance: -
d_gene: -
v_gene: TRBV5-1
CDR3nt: TGCGCCAGCAGCAGAAACCCTGGGGTTGTCACCGGGGAGCTGTTTTTT
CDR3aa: CASSRNPGVVTGELFF